Below, 15 T cell receptor beta chains from the same sample are listed, as sequenced in a study. TCRdb reprocessed the RT-PCR reads via MiXCR and lists one record per CDR3 protein. This sample has about 700,000 distinct CDR3 sequences, with approximately 15% found just once. The material sequenced was memory CD4+ T cells from blood. The receptors derive from a female donor in good health, serving as a healthy control.

Written as DNA, the CDR3 is TGCAGTGCTAGAGGGCAGGGAGGCAATCAGCCCCAGCATTTT. As protein: CSARGQGGNQPQHF. V and J are TRBV20-1 and TRBJ1-5; weak D call: TRBD1 (5 bases). CDR3 length: 14 amino acids. Germline CDR1 is DFQATT and CDR2 is SNEGSKA (reference sequence). Trimming stripped 1 base from V and 2 bases from J, with 9 bases between.

At least ten counts were recorded for this clonotype. V and J are TRBV20-1 and TRBJ2-3; perhaps D is TRBD1 or TRBD2 (7 bases each). The V end was cut by 3 bases, the J end by 5 bases, with 18 bases between. Germline V gives CDR1 DFQATT, CDR2 SNEGSKA (reference sequence). CDR3 size: 15 residues. CDR3 nucleotide sequence: TGCAGTGCTAGGGTACTAGCAGGGGGGGGAGATACGCAGTATTTT. Protein product: CSARVLAGGGDTQYF.

DNA of the CDR3: TGCGCCAGCAGCTTGGGTGTTAGCGGGATTCGGGAGACCCAGTACTTC. Residues: CASSLGVSGIRETQYF. The V call is TRBV5-1, the J call TRBJ2-5, with 8 nucleotides matching TRBD2. The germline gives CDR1 SGHRS, CDR2 YFSETQ. Unmatched junction bases numbered 9, after V lost 0 bases and J lost 5 bases. The CDR3 consists of 16 residues.

The rearrangement links TRBV12-3 or TRBV12-4 to TRBJ2-4, with 10 bases identical to TRBD1. The junction had 4 bases not matched to a gene; V was cut back by 5 bases and J by 6 bases. This CDR3 is 14 amino acids long. CDR3 in DNA: TGTGCCAGCAGTCCCAGACAGGGGGCAAACATTCAGTACTTC. Translating it yields CASSPRQGANIQYF.

This chain joins TRBV6-4 and TRBJ2-2, with D perhaps matching TRBD2 (5 bases). Germline loops: CDR1 MRHNA, CDR2 SNTAGT. V lost 4 bases to trimming and J lost 4 bases, with 7 bases between them. This CDR3 contains 13 residues. Written as DNA, the CDR3 is TGTGCCAGCAGTGTGGGAGCCACCGGGGAGCTGTTTTTT. Translating it yields CASSVGATGELFF.

The V gene is TRBV21-1, the J gene TRBJ2-1; TRBD1 is taken as the D call from the table, unchecked against the DNA. TRBV21-1 is shown as a pseudogene. The CDR3 spans 17 residues. In DNA, the CDR3 is TGTGCCAGCAGCAAAAAGCAGGGACAGAGAAACCGCAATGAGCAGTTCTTC. This encodes CASSKKQGQRNRNEQFF.

V and J are TRBV20-1 and TRBJ2-3; TRBD2 matches at 11 bases. Germline CDR1 is DFQATT and CDR2 is SNEGSKA (reference sequence). CDR3 size: 14 residues. Trimming took 6 bases from V and 5 from J; bases not matched to a gene: 7. CDR3 DNA: TGCAGTGCAACGACTAGCGGGGCCCTAGATACGCAGTATTTT. The encoded protein is CSATTSGALDTQYF.

This clonotype was seen only once. The gene calls are TRBV10-3 and TRBJ1-2; a weak D match, TRBD1 (5 bases). The CDR3 spans 14 residues. The V end lost 11 bases, the J end lost 6 bases, and 22 bases lay between the germline ends. Germline V gives CDR1 ENHRY, CDR2 SYGVKD. The CDR3 here is CAARGLGETDGYTF. The CDR3 region has the DNA TGTGCCGCCCGGGGACTGGGGGAGACGGATGGCTACACCTTC.

This clonotype was picked up a small number of times. The gene calls are TRBV12-3 or TRBV12-4 and TRBJ1-4; 7 positions match TRBD1. Trimming cost V 4 bases and J 5 bases; bases outside gene matches: 4. The CDR3 loop spans 14 amino acids. The CDR3 is CASSSHRGNEKLFF. In DNA form, the CDR3 reads TGTGCCAGCAGTTCCCACAGGGGCAATGAAAAACTGTTTTTT.

Many counts were recorded for this clonotype. This sequence joins TRBV15 and TRBJ2-2; D ambiguous. This CDR3 has 15 amino acids. V dropped 4 bases and J dropped 2 bases, with 11 bases sitting between them. CDR1 is LNHNV, CDR2 YYDKDF, per germline (reference sequence). CDR3 amino acids: CATSIWVSNTGELFF. For the CDR3, the DNA is TGTGCCACCAGCATTTGGGTCTCTAACACCGGGGAGCTGTTTTTT.

In its sample, this clonotype was seen many times. The chain couples TRBV30 to TRBJ1-5, with 9 bases fitting TRBD1. CDR3 size: 15 residues. J lost 4 bases, V lost 2 bases, and 6 bases had no gene match. CDR1 is GTSNPN, CDR2 SVGIG, per germline (reference sequence). This chain's CDR3 is CAWSFRDRGNQPQHF. In DNA, the CDR3 is TGTGCCTGGAGTTTCCGCGACAGGGGGAATCAGCCCCAGCATTTT.

This sequence joins TRBV18 and TRBJ2-7; maybe TRBD2 (5 bases). Trimming took 4 bases from V and 9 from J, leaving 16 bases between them. CDR3 length equals 13 residues. CDR1 is KGHSH and CDR2 is LQKENI in the germline V gene. The CDR3 coding sequence is TGTGCCAGCTCACGGGCTGAGGGAGAAGCGCAGTACTTC. Its translation: CASSRAEGEAQYF.

This clonotype was counted ten times or more. The V and J genes are TRBV15 and TRBJ2-5, with D possibly TRBD2 on 6 matching bases. The V end lost 0 bases, the J end lost 3 bases, and 8 bases lay between the germline ends. Per the germline V gene, CDR1 is LNHNV and CDR2 is YYDKDF (reference sequence). CDR3 length: 14 amino acids. CDR3 nucleotide sequence: TGTGCCACCAGCAGAGATGGGGGGAAAGAGACCCAGTACTTC. It encodes CATSRDGGKETQYF.

V usage is TRBV28 and J usage is TRBJ2-7, with 7 bases lining up with TRBD1. The CDR3 runs 16 residues. The V segment lost 5 bases and the J segment 6 bases; nucleotides outside the gene matches: 16. From germline, CDR1 is MDHEN and CDR2 SYDVKM. The CDR3, as DNA: TGTGCCAGCAGTGGCGAGGGAGACAGGGAGTTCGGCGAGCAGTACTTC. This gives the protein CASSGEGDREFGEQYF.

This clonotype was seen a few times. The genes are TRBV27 and TRBJ1-2; 7 bases are a match to TRBD1. The trim removed 6 bases at V and 4 bases at J, leaving 11 bases unmatched. This CDR3 comprises 15 residues. Germline CDR1 and CDR2: MNHEY and SMNVEV (reference sequence). Here the CDR3 DNA reads TGTGCCAGCAGCGTGGGGGGACAGCATTTCTATGGCTACACCTTC. This translates into CASSVGGQHFYGYTF.